These T cell receptor beta chains were read from a single sample in a study of regulatory T cells in long-lasting Graves disease. TCRdb analysed the multiplex PCR reads with MiXCR anew, one entry per CDR3 protein. Of 550,000 or so distinct CDR3 sequences listed, around 12% are singletons. These data also featured in a second study, about T cells in Graves' hyperthyroidism and ophthalmopathy.

The sequencing used peripheral blood mononuclear cells (PBMCs), collected at new diagnosis, from a patient treated with antithyroid drugs. Receptor source: a woman under 40 with Graves disease. The CDR3 runs from the conserved cysteine through the conserved F or W. The D gene is left open where the match is weak. Clone size is stated in some rows and not others, as once, few, many or a class when expanded.

CDR3 DNA,CDR3 protein,J gene,D gene,V gene,clone size,CDR3 length
TGTGCCAGCAGCCACTGCCCGTGTTGGCGGGGGCCGTGGGAGCAGTTCTTC,CASSHCPCWRGPWEQFF,TRBJ2-1,.,TRBV3-1,.,17
TGTGCCAGCAGCTGGGGAGGCAATCAGGGAGAGACCCAGTACTTC,CASSWGGNQGETQYF,TRBJ2-5,.,TRBV9,many,15
TGTGCCAGCAGTGAGGAGGCTAGCGGGATGAACAATGAGCAGTTCTTC,CASSEEASGMNNEQFF,TRBJ2-1,TRBD2,TRBV2,once,16
TGTGCCAGCAGTTCCAGCGGAACTAACTACAATGAGAAGTTCTTC,CASSSSGTNYNEKFF,TRBJ2-1,.,TRBV28,.,15
TGTGCCAGCAGTTTATTGACACCGGGACAGGGTGGGCATGGCTACACCTTC,CASSLLTPGQGGHGYTF,TRBJ1-2,TRBD1,TRBV27,many,17
TGTGCCAGCAGCTTAGAGGGCAGGGCTGGGGCCAACGTCCTGACTTTC,CASSLEGRAGANVLTF,TRBJ2-6,.,TRBV11-1,many,16
TGTGCCAGCAGCTTATCCGCCGCATACGAGCAGTACTTC,CASSLSAAYEQYF,TRBJ2-7,.,TRBV11-3,many,13
TGCAGTGCGCGGGACATACTTCTAGCTAACTATGGCTACACCTTC,CSARDILLANYGYTF,TRBJ1-2,.,TRBV20-1,many,15
TGTGCCACCAGTGATTCCCGCGCGGGGAACTATGGCTACACCTTC,CATSDSRAGNYGYTF,TRBJ1-2,.,TRBV24-1,many,15
TGTGCCAGTAGTATGGCCAGCGGGAGTCTCTACAATGAGCAGTTCTTC,CASSMASGSLYNEQFF,TRBJ2-1,TRBD2,TRBV19,few,16
TGTGCCAGAGGAAACCGACTAGGGCAAAACTCCTACGAGCAGTACTTC,CARGNRLGQNSYEQYF,TRBJ2-7,.,TRBV2,many,16
TGTGCCAGCAGCCAAGATTGGGGTAGCGGGAGGCTCTCCTACAATGAGCAGTTCTTC,CASSQDWGSGRLSYNEQFF,TRBJ2-1,TRBD2,TRBV14,many,19
TGTGCCACCAGCAGAGAACAGGGGGTTAACACTGAAGCTTTCTTT,CATSREQGVNTEAFF,TRBJ1-1,TRBD1,TRBV15,.,15
TGCGCCAGCAGCCAAGAAGGCGGGAACTACAATGAGCAGTTCTTC,CASSQEGGNYNEQFF,TRBJ2-1,.,TRBV4-3,many,15
TGTGCCAGCAGTCCTCCGGGGGGGCTGGTTGAGCAGTTCTTC,CASSPPGGLVEQFF,TRBJ2-1,TRBD2,TRBV28,many,14
TGTGCCAGCAGCGTAGTGTCTAGCGGCACAGATACGCAGTATTTT,CASSVVSSGTDTQYF,TRBJ2-3,.,TRBV9,.,15
TGCAGTGCCTTACCGGGACAGGGTTTCCACGAGCAGTACTTC,CSALPGQGFHEQYF,TRBJ2-7,TRBD1,TRBV20-1,many,14